The source of this T cell receptor (beta chain) is a study of blood T cells in healthy people across ages. A sample-barcoded 5' primer and a J-beta primer mix were used in a second PCR of about 7 to 12 cycles. TCRdb redid the calling of the 5' RACE reads with MiXCR, one entry per CDR3 protein. The table lists hundreds of thousands of distinct CDR3 sequences, 56% of them singletons. V was pared by 2 bases and J by 9 bases, with 20 bases between. CDR1 MNHEY and CDR2 SVGAGI come from the germline V gene. This CDR3 is 17 amino acids long. The rearrangement uses TRBV6-5 and TRBJ1-6; possible D gene TRBD1, 5 bases. The clonotype originates from a middle-aged man in good health. The sample consisted of blood. The CDR3 bases are TGTGCCAGCAGTTACGGTGCAGGCAGGGAGGGAGGTTCACCCCTCCACTTT. This encodes CASSYGAGREGGSPLHF.